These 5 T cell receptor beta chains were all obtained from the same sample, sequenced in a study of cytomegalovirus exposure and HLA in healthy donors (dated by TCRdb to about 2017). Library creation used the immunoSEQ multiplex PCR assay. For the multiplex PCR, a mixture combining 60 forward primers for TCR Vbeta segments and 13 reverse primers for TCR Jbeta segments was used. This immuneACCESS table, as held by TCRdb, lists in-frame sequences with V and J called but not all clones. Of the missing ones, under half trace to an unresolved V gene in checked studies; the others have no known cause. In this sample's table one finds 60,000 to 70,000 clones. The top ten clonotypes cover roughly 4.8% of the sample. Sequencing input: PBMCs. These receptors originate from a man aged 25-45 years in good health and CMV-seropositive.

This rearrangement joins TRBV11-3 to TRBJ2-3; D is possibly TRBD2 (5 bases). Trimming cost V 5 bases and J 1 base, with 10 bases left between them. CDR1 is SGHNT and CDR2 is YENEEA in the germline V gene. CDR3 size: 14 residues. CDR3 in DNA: TGTGCCAGCAGCCTTGGACTGGGCACAGATACGCAGTATTTT. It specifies CASSLGLGTDTQYF. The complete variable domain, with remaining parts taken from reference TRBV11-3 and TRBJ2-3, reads EAGVVQSPRYKIIEKKQPVAFWCNPISGHNTLYWYLQNLGQGPELLIRYENEEAVDDSQLPKDRFSAERLKGVDSTLKIQPAELGDSAVYLCASSLGLGTDTQYFGPGTRLTVL.

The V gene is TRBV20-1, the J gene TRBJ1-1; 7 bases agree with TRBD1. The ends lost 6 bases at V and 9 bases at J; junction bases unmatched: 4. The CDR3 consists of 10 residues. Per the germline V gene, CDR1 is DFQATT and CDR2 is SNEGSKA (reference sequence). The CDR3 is CSAGDSQAFF. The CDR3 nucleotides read TGCAGTGCAGGGGACAGTCAAGCTTTCTTT.

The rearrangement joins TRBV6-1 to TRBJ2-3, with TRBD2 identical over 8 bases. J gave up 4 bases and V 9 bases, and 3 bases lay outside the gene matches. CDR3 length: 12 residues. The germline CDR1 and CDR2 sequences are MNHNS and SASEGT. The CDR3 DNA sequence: TGTGCCAGTAGCGGGAACGCAGATACGCAGTATTTT. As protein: CASSGNADTQYF.

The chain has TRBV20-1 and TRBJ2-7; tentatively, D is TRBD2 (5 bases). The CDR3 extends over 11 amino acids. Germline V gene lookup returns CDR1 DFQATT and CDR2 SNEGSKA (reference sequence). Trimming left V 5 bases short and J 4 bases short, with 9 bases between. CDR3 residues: CSAQDWYEQYF. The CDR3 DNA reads TGCAGTGCTCAGGACTGGTACGAGCAGTACTTC.

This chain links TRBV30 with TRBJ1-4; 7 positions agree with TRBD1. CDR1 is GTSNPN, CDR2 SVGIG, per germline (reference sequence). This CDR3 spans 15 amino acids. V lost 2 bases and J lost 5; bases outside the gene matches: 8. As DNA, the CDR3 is TGTGCCTGGAGTCCGTGGGACAGAGGAAATGAAAAACTGTTTTTT. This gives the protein CAWSPWDRGNEKLFF.